The source of this T cell receptor beta chain is a study of technical replicates of blood from four donors. Generated by immunoSEQ multiplex PCR, the TCRdb table keeps only in-frame clones and is missing some. The sample has about 89,000 clones; about 94% are singletons. The V gene's germline CDR1 is GTSNPN and CDR2 SVGIG (reference sequence). The CDR3 sequence is 13 residues long. V dropped 2 bases and J dropped 7; count of bases not matched to a gene: 4. The clonotype originates from a human donor in good health. The sequencing input was T cells isolated from PBMCs. The J gene is TRBJ1-5, the V gene TRBV30; the match to TRBD1 covers 8 bases. This chain's CDR3 is CAWSQGANQPQHF. For the CDR3, the DNA is TGTGCCTGGAGTCAGGGGGCCAACCAGCCCCAGCATTTT.